These T cell receptor beta chains were read from a single sample in a study of control samples from healthy donors and cancer patients. TCRdb's copy holds only in-frame clones and misses some; the assay was immunoSEQ multiplex PCR. This sample yields about 18,000 clones, of which roughly 84% are seen a single time; around a tenth belongs to the top ten. The sequenced material came from PBMCs. The receptors stem from a woman in her 70s with colorectal cancer. CDR3s include the opening cysteine and the closing phenylalanine or tryptophan. A D gene is named only where the DNA matches it firmly. Only part of the rows carry a size: once, few, many, or a class if the clone is expanded.

cdr3_length	v_call	clone_size	d_call	j_call	cdr3_aa	cdr3_nt
13	TRBV5-6	once	NA	TRBJ2-7	CASSRTASYEQYF	TGTGCCAGCAGCCGGACAGCTTCCTACGAGCAGTACTTC
13	TRBV30	once	TRBD1	TRBJ1-2	CAWGGQGARGYTF	TGTGCCTGGGGCGGACAGGGGGCTCGGGGCTACACCTTC
13	TRBV2	NA	NA	TRBJ2-5	CASSAFRQETQYF	TGTGCCAGCAGTGCGTTCCGGCAAGAGACCCAGTACTTC
14	TRBV13	NA	NA	TRBJ2-1	CASSPAGAYNEQFF	TGTGCCAGCAGCCCAGCAGGGGCCTACAATGAGCAGTTCTTC
17	TRBV5-1	NA	TRBD2	TRBJ2-1	CASSFSSGRGKWYEQFF	TGCGCCAGCAGCTTTTCTAGCGGGAGGGGGAAATGGTATGAGCAGTTCTTC
13	TRBV11-3	NA	NA	TRBJ1-3	CASSADSGNTIYF	TGTGCCAGCAGCGCCGACTCTGGAAACACCATATATTTT
19	TRBV15	few	TRBD1	TRBJ2-3	CATSREYSPGQGNTDTQYF	TGTGCCACCAGCAGAGAGTACTCCCCCGGACAGGGCAACACAGATACGCAGTATTTT
15	TRBV9	NA	NA	TRBJ2-2	CASSPPGQFTGELFF	TGTGCCAGCAGCCCCCCGGGACAATTCACCGGGGAGCTGTTTTTT
15	TRBV6-5	NA	NA	TRBJ2-4	CASRDHQGAKNIQYF	TGTGCCAGCAGGGACCATCAGGGAGCCAAAAACATTCAGTACTTC
15	TRBV13	NA	NA	TRBJ1-1	CASSLGGGYDTEAFF	TGTGCCAGCAGCTTAGGAGGGGGGTACGACACTGAAGCTTTCTTT
16	TRBV4-3	NA	NA	TRBJ1-4	CASSQDPTGINEKLFF	TGCGCCAGCAGCCAAGATCCCACAGGGATCAATGAAAAACTGTTTTTT
17	TRBV3-1/TRBV3-2	NA	NA	TRBJ2-3	CASSQDATESSTDTQYF	TGTGCCAGCAGCCAAGATGCGACAGAGTCTAGCACAGATACGCAGTATTTT
16	TRBV6-5	NA	TRBD1	TRBJ1-2	CASSYSHRDRVYGYTF	TGTGCCAGCAGTTACTCGCACCGGGACAGGGTTTATGGCTACACCTTC
12	TRBV11-3	NA	NA	TRBJ2-2	CASSSPPRELFF	TGTGCCAGCAGCTCCCCGCCCCGGGAGCTGTTTTTT
13	TRBV18	few	TRBD1	TRBJ1-2	CASSSDRNYGYTF	TGTGCCAGCTCATCGGACAGGAACTATGGCTACACCTTC
18	TRBV4-1	NA	TRBD2	TRBJ2-1	CASSPGTSGSRSYNEQFF	TGCGCCAGCAGCCCAGGGACTAGCGGGAGTCGCTCCTACAATGAGCAGTTCTTC
12	TRBV10-3	NA	TRBD1	TRBJ2-5	CAIRGQEETQYF	TGTGCCATCAGGGGACAGGAGGAGACCCAGTACTTC
15	TRBV11-2	NA	TRBD1	TRBJ2-3	CASSPGTAKSDTQYF	TGTGCCAGCAGCCCAGGGACAGCTAAGTCAGATACGCAGTATTTT
14	TRBV2	NA	TRBD1	TRBJ1-1	CASRGDSLNTEAFF	TGTGCCAGCAGGGGGGACAGCCTCAACACTGAAGCTTTCTTT
15	TRBV19	NA	NA	TRBJ1-4	CASSFRPPPGEKLFF	TGTGCCAGTAGTTTCCGACCACCTCCGGGGGAAAAACTGTTTTTT
15	TRBV7-9	NA	NA	TRBJ1-4	CASSLARGGDEKLFF	TGTGCCAGCAGCTTAGCGCGGGGGGGAGATGAAAAACTGTTTTTT
14	TRBV24-1	NA	NA	TRBJ2-1	CATNPGPPEDEQFF	TGTGCCACCAACCCGGGACCACCGGAAGATGAGCAGTTCTTC
14	TRBV7-2	NA	NA	TRBJ1-2	CASSQTKGTSGYTF	TGTGCCAGCAGCCAGACGAAGGGTACAAGTGGCTACACCTTC
15	TRBV10-3	NA	NA	TRBJ2-1	CAISESGTLRDEQFF	TGTGCCATCAGTGAGTCCGGGACCCTCCGGGATGAGCAGTTCTTC
15	TRBV6-4	NA	NA	TRBJ2-3	CASSDGGARTDTQYF	TGTGCCAGCAGTGACGGGGGGGCCCGCACAGATACGCAGTATTTT
11	TRBV7-9	NA	NA	TRBJ2-1	CASQQIGEQFF	TGTGCCAGCCAGCAAATCGGTGAGCAGTTCTTC
13	TRBV14	NA	NA	TRBJ1-1	CASSQAGGTEAFF	TGTGCCAGCAGCCAAGCGGGGGGCACTGAAGCTTTCTTT
13	TRBV18	NA	NA	TRBJ2-1	CASSQGLGDEQFF	TGTGCCAGCTCACAAGGTTTGGGGGATGAGCAGTTCTTC
13	TRBV5-3	NA	NA	TRBJ1-4	CARSGRALTKLFF	TGTGCCAGAAGTGGGCGTGCCTTGACTAAACTGTTTTTT
14	TRBV18	NA	NA	TRBJ2-5	CASSPSITGETQYF	TGTGCCAGCTCCCCGAGTATAACCGGCGAGACCCAGTACTTC
15	TRBV27	NA	NA	TRBJ1-5	CASSSGAHPNQPQHF	TGTGCCAGCAGTTCCGGGGCCCACCCCAATCAGCCCCAGCATTTT
15	TRBV28	NA	TRBD1	TRBJ2-2	CASKTGDLETGELFF	TGTGCCAGCAAAACAGGGGACCTGGAGACCGGGGAGCTGTTTTTT
12	TRBV11-2	NA	NA	TRBJ2-2	CASSFATGELFF	TGTGCCAGCAGCTTCGCGACCGGGGAGCTGTTTTTT
13	TRBV5-1	NA	NA	TRBJ2-5	CASSFLGQETQYF	TGCGCCAGCAGCTTTCTTGGCCAAGAGACCCAGTACTTC
14	TRBV29-1	NA	TRBD2	TRBJ2-1	CSVGVGTNYNEQFF	TGCAGCGTTGGGGTGGGGACTAACTACAATGAGCAGTTCTTC
14	TRBV5-1	NA	NA	TRBJ2-2	CASSLQGNTGELFF	TGCGCCAGCAGCTTACAGGGGAACACCGGGGAGCTGTTTTTT
18	TRBV10-3	few	NA	TRBJ1-1	CAISELLGGGGSDAEAFF	TGTGCCATCAGTGAATTATTGGGGGGCGGGGGATCCGACGCTGAAGCTTTCTTT
12	TRBV20-1	once	NA	TRBJ1-2	CSASVSDYGYTF	TGCAGTGCTAGTGTTTCAGACTATGGCTACACCTTC
15	TRBV9	NA	TRBD1	TRBJ1-6	CASSVSGTDNSPLHF	TGTGCCAGCAGCGTAAGTGGGACAGATAATTCACCCCTCCACTTT
15	TRBV3-1/TRBV3-2	NA	NA	TRBJ2-1	CASSQAQGAYNEQFF	TGTGCCAGCAGCCAAGCCCAGGGCGCCTACAATGAGCAGTTCTTC
13	TRBV27	NA	NA	TRBJ2-2	CASSLLNTGELFF	TGTGCCAGCAGTTTATTAAACACCGGGGAGCTGTTTTTT
15	TRBV4-2	once	NA	TRBJ1-5	CASSQEGLANQPQHF	TGTGCCAGCAGCCAAGAGGGGCTAGCGAATCAGCCCCAGCATTTT